The rows below give T cell receptor beta chains drawn from one sample of a study of T cell responses to AZD1222 COVID-19 vaccine. TCRdb's table, derived via immunoSEQ multiplex PCR, lists solely in-frame clones and lacks some. The sample has about 59,000 clones, 80% to 90% seen once. The sample consisted of peripheral blood, taken 28 days after the second AZD1222 dose. These receptors were collected from an adult who received the AZD1222 COVID-19 vaccine. Both conserved end residues are part of each CDR3. The D gene is left open where the match is weak. Not every row has a clone size; where given, it reads once, few, many or a size class.

>-|TRBV15|TRBJ2-3|-
CATREGGEHTDTQYF
TGTGCCACCAGAGAGGGCGGGGAACACACAGATACGCAGTATTTT
>-|TRBV27|TRBJ2-2|-
CASSLLVSGTGELFF
TGTGCCAGCAGTTTATTGGTCTCAGGAACCGGGGAGCTGTTTTTT
>once|TRBV11-2|TRBJ2-7|-
CASSSGLEQYF
TGTGCCAGCAGCTCAGGGCTCGAGCAGTACTTC
>-|TRBV28|TRBJ2-7|-
CASSFSLAQLTYEQYF
TGTGCCAGCAGTTTCTCACTAGCCCAACTTACCTACGAGCAGTACTTC
>-|TRBV7-9|TRBJ2-2|TRBD2
CASSLVGGRAETGELFF
TGTGCCAGCAGCTTAGTTGGCGGGAGGGCCGAGACCGGGGAGCTGTTTTTT
>-|TRBV5-4|TRBJ2-5|TRBD1
CASSAGQEQETQYF
TGTGCCAGCAGCGCTGGACAGGAGCAAGAGACCCAGTACTTC
>-|TRBV3-1/TRBV3-2|TRBJ2-5|TRBD1
CASSHPGTGLQETQYF
TGTGCCAGCAGCCACCCCGGGACAGGGCTTCAAGAGACCCAGTACTTC
>-|TRBV6-5|TRBJ1-5|-
CASRRQGGINQPQHF
TGTGCCAGCAGGCGTCAGGGTGGTATCAATCAGCCCCAGCATTTT
>-|TRBV2|TRBJ2-1|TRBD2
CASSRWRESPNEQFF
TGTGCCAGCAGTAGGTGGCGGGAGTCCCCAAATGAGCAGTTCTTC
>-|TRBV7-2|TRBJ2-2|-
CASRPGLPGTGELFF
TGTGCCAGCAGACCAGGACTGCCGGGCACCGGGGAGCTGTTTTTT
>-|TRBV7-2|TRBJ2-3|-
CASGSGTRGTDTQYF
TGTGCCAGCGGATCCGGGACACGGGGCACAGATACGCAGTATTTT
>once|TRBV12-5|TRBJ2-7|-
CASGYIGSSYEQYF
TGTGCTAGTGGTTATATCGGGAGCTCCTACGAGCAGTACTTC
>few|TRBV7-9|TRBJ2-3|TRBD2
CASSPGGAADTQYF
TGTGCCAGCAGCCCGGGGGGAGCGGCAGATACGCAGTATTTT
>-|TRBV19|TRBJ2-7|-
CASSPLTGALGEQYF
TGTGCCAGTAGTCCCCTCACGGGGGCTTTGGGGGAGCAGTACTTC